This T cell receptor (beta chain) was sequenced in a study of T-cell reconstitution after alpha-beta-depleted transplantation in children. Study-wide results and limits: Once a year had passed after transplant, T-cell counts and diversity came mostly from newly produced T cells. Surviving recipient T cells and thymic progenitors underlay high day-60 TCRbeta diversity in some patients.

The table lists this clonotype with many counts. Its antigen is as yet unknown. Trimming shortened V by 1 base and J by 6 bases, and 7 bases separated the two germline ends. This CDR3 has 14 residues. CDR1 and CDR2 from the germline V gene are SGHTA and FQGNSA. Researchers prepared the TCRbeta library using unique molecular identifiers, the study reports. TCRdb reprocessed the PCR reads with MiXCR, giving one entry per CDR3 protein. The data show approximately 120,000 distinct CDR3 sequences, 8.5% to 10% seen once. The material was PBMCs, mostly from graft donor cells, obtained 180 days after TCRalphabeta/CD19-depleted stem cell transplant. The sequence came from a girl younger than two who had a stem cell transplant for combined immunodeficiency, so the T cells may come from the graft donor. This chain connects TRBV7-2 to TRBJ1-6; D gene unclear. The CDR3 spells CASSLGRFNSPLHF. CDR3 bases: TGTGCCAGCAGCTTAGGGCGGTTTAATTCACCCCTCCACTTT.